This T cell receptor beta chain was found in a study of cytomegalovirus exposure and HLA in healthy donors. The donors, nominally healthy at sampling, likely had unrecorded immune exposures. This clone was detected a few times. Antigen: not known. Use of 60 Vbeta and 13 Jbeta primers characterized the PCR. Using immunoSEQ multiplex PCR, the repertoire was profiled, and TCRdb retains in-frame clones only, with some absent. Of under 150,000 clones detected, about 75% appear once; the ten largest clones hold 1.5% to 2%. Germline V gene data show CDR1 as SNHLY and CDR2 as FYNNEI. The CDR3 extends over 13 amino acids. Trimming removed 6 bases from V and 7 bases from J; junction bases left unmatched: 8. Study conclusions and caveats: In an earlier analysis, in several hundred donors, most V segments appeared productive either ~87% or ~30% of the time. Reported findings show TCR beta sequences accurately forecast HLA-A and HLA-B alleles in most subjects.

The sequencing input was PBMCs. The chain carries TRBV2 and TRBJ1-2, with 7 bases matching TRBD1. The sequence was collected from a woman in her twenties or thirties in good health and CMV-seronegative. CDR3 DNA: TGTGCCAGCAGCCAAGTTACAGGGGCTGGCTACACCTTC. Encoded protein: CASSQVTGAGYTF.